A single T cell receptor beta chain is shown here with its context. This entry is derived from a study of blood T cell repertoires in COVID-19. The V segment lost 0 bases and the J segment 1 base; nucleotides outside the gene matches: 8. The CDR3 has 19 residues. Germline-derived CDR1 and CDR2 are SGHDN and FVKESK. The method was immunoSEQ multiplex PCR; TCRdb's version includes in-frame clones alone and lacks a portion of them. Among tens of thousands of clones listed, approximately 89% were seen once. The chain is built from TRBV14 and TRBJ2-1, with 11 bases identical to TRBD2. This TCR came from a man aged 50 or older with acute or convalescent COVID-19. What was sequenced was peripheral blood. DNA of the CDR3: TGTGCCAGCAGCCAAGATCGGATAGCGGGAGGGATGTCCTACAATGAGCAGTTCTTC. Its translation: CASSQDRIAGGMSYNEQFF.